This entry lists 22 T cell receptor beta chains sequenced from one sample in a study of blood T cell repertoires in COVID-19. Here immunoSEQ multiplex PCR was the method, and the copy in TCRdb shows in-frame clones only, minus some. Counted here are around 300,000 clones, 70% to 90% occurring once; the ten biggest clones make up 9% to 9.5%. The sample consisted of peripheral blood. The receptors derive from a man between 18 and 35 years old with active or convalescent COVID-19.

CDR3 in amino acids: CASSSPSSGLQETQYF. The DNA for the CDR3 is TGTGCCAGCAGTTCTCCCTCTAGCGGGTTACAAGAGACCCAGTACTTC. The rearrangement uses TRBV27 and TRBJ2-5; 8 bases fit TRBD2. CDR1 and CDR2 from the germline V gene are MNHEY and SMNVEV (reference sequence). This CDR3 contains 16 residues. The V gene end was trimmed by 4 bases and the J gene end by 2 bases; junction bases not matched to a gene: 9.

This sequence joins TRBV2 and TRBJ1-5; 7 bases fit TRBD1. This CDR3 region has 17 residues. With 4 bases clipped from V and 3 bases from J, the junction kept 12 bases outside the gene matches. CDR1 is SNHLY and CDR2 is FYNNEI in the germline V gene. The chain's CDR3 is CASSGKGVQGLNQPQHF. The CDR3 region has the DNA TGTGCCAGCAGTGGGAAAGGGGTACAGGGGCTCAATCAGCCCCAGCATTTT.

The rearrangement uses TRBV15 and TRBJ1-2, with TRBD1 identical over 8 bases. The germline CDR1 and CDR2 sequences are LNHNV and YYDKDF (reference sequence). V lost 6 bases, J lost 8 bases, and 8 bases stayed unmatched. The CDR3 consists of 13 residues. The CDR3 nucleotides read TGTGCCACCAGGACGACAGGGGCGGGAGGCTACACCTTC. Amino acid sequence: CATRTTGAGGYTF.

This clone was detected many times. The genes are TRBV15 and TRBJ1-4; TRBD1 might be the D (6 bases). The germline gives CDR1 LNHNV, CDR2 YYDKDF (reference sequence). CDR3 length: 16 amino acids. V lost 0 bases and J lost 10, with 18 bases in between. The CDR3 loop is CATSRDPPGQFAKLFF. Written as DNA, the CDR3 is TGTGCCACCAGCAGAGACCCACCCGGACAGTTTGCAAAACTGTTTTTT.

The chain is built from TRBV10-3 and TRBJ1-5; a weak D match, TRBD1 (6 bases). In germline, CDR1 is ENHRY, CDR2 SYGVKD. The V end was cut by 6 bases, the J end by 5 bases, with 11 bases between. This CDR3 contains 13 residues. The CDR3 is CAIRQGADQPQHF. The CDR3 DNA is TGTGCCATCAGACAGGGTGCGGATCAGCCCCAGCATTTT.

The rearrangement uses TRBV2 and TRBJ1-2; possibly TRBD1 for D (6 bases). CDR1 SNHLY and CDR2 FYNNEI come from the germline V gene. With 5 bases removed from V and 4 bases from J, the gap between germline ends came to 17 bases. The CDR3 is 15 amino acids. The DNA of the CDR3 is TGTGCCAGCAGTCCATCGACAGGAGCCCTCTATGGCTACACCTTC. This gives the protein CASSPSTGALYGYTF.

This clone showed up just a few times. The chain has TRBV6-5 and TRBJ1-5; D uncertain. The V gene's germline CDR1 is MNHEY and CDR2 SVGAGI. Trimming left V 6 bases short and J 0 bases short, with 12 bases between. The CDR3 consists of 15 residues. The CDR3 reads CASSRGVYSNQPQHF. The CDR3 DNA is TGTGCCAGCAGCAGAGGAGTTTATAGCAATCAGCCCCAGCATTTT.

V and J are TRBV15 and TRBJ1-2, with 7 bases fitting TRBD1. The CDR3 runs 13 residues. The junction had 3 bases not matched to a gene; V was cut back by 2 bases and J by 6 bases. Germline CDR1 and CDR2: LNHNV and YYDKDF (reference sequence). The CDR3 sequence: CATSRPDRDGYTF. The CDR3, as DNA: TGTGCCACCAGCAGACCAGACAGGGATGGCTACACCTTC.

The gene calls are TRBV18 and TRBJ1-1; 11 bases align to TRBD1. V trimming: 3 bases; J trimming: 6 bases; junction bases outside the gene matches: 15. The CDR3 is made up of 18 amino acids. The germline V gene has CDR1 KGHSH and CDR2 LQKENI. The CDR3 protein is CASSPPMGQGVIQAEAFF. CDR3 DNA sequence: TGTGCCAGCTCACCCCCAATGGGACAGGGGGTTATTCAAGCTGAAGCTTTCTTT.

In nucleotides, the CDR3 is TGTGCCACCAGCAGAGGAGACAGGGACCTAATGAACACTGAAGCTTTCTTT. Amino acids: CATSRGDRDLMNTEAFF. The V call is TRBV15, the J call TRBJ1-1; 7 nucleotides line up with TRBD1. Looked up from germline, CDR1 is LNHNV and CDR2 is YYDKDF (reference sequence). This CDR3 is built from 17 residues. The V and J ends lost 1 base and 0 bases, in that order; junction bases with no gene match: 8.

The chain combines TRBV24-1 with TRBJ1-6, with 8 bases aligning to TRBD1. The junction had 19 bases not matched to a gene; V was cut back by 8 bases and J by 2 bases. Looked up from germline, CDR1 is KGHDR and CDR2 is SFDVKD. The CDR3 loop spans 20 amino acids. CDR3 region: CATTPAGRGLIHPYNSPLHF. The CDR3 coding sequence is TGTGCCACCACCCCGGCGGGCAGGGGGCTAATCCACCCCTATAATTCACCCCTCCACTTT.

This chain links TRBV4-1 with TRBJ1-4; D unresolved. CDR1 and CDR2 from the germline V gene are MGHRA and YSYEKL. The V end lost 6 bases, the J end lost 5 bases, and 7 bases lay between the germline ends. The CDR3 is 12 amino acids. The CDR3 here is CASSEANEKLFF. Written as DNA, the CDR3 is TGCGCCAGCAGTGAGGCCAATGAAAAACTGTTTTTT.

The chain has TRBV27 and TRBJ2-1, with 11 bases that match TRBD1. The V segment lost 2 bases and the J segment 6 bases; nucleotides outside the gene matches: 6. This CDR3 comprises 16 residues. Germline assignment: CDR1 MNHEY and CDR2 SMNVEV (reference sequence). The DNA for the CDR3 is TGTGCCAGCAGTTTAGTTTCGGGACAGGGGGGCAATGAGCAGTTCTTC. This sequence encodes CASSLVSGQGGNEQFF.

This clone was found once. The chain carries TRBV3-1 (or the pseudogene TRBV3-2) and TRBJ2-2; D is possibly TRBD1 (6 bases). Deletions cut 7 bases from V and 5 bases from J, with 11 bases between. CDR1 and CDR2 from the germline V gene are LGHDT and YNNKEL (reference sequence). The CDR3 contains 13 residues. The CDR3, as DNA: TGTGCCAGCAAGGGGGTCTGTACCGGGGAGCTGTTTTTT. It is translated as CASKGVCTGELFF.

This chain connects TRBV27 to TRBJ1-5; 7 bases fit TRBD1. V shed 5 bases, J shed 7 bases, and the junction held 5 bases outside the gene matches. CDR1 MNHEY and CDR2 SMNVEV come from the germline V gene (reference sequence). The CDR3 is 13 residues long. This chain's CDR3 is CASSTGAGQPQHF. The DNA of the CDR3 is TGTGCCAGCAGTACAGGGGCAGGACAGCCCCAGCATTTT.

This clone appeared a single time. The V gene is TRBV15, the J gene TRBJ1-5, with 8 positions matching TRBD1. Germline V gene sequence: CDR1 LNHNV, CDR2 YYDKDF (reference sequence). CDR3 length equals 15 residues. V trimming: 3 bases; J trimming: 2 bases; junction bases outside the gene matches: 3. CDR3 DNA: TGTGCCACCAGCAGTTCCAGGGGGCGCAATCAGCCCCAGCATTTT. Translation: CATSSSRGRNQPQHF.

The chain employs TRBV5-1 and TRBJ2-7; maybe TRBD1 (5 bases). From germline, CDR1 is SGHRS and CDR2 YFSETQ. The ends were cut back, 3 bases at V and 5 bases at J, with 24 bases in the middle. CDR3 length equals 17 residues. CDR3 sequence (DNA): TGCGCCAGCAGCTCCACCCCTATGGCAGGGTTATCCGACGAGCAGTACTTC. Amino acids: CASSSTPMAGLSDEQYF.

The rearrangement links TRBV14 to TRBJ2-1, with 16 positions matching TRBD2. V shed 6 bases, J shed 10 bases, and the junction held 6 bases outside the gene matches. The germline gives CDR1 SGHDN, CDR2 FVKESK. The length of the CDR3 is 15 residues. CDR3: CASSTGLAGGQEQFF. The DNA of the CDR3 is TGTGCCAGCAGTACGGGACTAGCGGGGGGGCAAGAGCAGTTCTTC.

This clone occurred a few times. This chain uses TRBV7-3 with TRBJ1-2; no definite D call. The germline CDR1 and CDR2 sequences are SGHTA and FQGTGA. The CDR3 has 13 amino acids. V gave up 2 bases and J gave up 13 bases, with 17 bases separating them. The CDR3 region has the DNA TGTGCCAGCAGCTTAGGGTTTGGGCCCCTTCTCACCTTC. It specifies CASSLGFGPLLTF.

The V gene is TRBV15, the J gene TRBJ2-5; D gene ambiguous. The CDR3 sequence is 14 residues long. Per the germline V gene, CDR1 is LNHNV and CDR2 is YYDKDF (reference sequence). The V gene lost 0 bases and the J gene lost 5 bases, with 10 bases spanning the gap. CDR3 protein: CATSRDPHEETQYF. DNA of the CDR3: TGTGCCACCAGCAGAGACCCCCATGAGGAGACCCAGTACTTC.

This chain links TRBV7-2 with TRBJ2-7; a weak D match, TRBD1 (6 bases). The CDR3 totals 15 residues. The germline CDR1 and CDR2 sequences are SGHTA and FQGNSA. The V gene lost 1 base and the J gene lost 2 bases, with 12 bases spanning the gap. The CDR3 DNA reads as TGTGCCAGCAGCTTAGGGCCAGGGGCCGCCTACGAGCAGTACTTC. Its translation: CASSLGPGAAYEQYF.

CDR3 in DNA: TGTGCCAGCTCCTCCTCGGGGGGGGGCGACGGTACGCAGTATTTT. Residues: CASSSSGGGDGTQYF. The chain couples TRBV7-2 to TRBJ2-3; 8 nucleotides line up with TRBD2. The CDR3 runs to 15 residues. The V and J ends lost 8 bases and 8 bases, in that order; junction bases with no gene match: 15. Germline V gene data show CDR1 as SGHTA and CDR2 as FQGNSA.